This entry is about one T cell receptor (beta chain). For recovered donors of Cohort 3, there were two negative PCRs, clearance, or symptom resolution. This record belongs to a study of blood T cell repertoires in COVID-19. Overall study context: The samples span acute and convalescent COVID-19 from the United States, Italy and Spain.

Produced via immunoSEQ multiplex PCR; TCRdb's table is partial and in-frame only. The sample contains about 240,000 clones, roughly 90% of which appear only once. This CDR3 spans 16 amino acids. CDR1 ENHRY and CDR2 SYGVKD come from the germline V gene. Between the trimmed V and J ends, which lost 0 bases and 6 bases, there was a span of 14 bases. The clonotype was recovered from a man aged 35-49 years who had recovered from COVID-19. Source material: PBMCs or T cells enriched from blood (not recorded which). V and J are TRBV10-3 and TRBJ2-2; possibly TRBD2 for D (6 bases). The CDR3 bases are TGTGCCATCAGTGAGTCATCAGGGACTCTTTCCGGGGAGCTGTTTTTT. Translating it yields CAISESSGTLSGELFF.